Presented here are 24 T cell receptor beta chains from one specimen sequenced in a study of OX40 agonist ivuxolimab in advanced cancers. Method: immunoSEQ multiplex PCR; TCRdb's copy keeps in-frame clones and lacks some. The top ten hold approximately 11% of the sample, which has under 70,000 clones, 70% to 90% seen once. The material sequenced was CD4+ or CD8+ T cells sorted from blood, taken in a trial of the OX40 agonist ivuxolimab. The source of these receptors is an adult with an advanced solid tumor such as melanoma, head and neck, liver or kidney cancer.

The genes are TRBV6-5 and TRBJ2-3, with D maybe TRBD1 (8 bases). The CDR3 is made up of 14 amino acids. The germline V gene encodes CDR1 MNHEY and CDR2 SVGAGI. CDR3 amino acids: CASTGGDDTDTQYF. In DNA, the CDR3 is TGTGCTTCTACAGGGGGGGATGACACAGATACGCAGTATTTT.

V and J are TRBV11-2 and TRBJ1-4, with D unclear. Trimming cost V 3 bases and J 3 bases, with 11 bases left between them. In germline, CDR1 is SGHAT, CDR2 FQNNGV. The CDR3 has 15 amino acids. The CDR3 spells CASSFFTRSNEKLFF. The CDR3 DNA is TGTGCCAGCAGCTTTTTTACCCGATCTAATGAAAAACTGTTTTTT.

This chain links TRBV7-8 with TRBJ2-1; D is possibly TRBD1 (5 bases). There are 12 residues in the CDR3. The germline V gene encodes CDR1 SGHVS and CDR2 FQNEAQ. With 1 base removed from V and 16 bases from J, the gap between germline ends came to 14 bases. CDR3 nucleotide sequence: TGTGCCAGCAGCTTAGGGGGCCAGGGCGATTTCTTC. It translates to CASSLGGQGDFF.

The V and J genes are TRBV10-1 and TRBJ2-1; 8 nucleotides match TRBD1. Germline loops: CDR1 WNHNN, CDR2 SYGVQD (reference sequence). The V segment lost 4 bases and the J segment 6 bases; nucleotides outside the gene matches: 11. CDR3 length: 16 residues. The CDR3 loop is CASSGIQGALGNEQFF. The CDR3, as DNA: TGCGCCAGCAGTGGAATCCAGGGGGCCCTCGGCAATGAGCAGTTCTTC.

This chain joins TRBV14 and TRBJ1-4, with no clear D. Germline V gene lookup returns CDR1 SGHDN and CDR2 FVKESK. The V end lost 4 bases, the J end lost 0 bases, and 9 bases lay between the germline ends. This CDR3 comprises 15 residues. The CDR3 nucleotides are TGTGCCAGCAGCCCAACAGTAGCAACTAATGAAAAACTGTTTTTT. It encodes CASSPTVATNEKLFF. The full variable domain, with the rest looked up from reference TRBV14 and TRBJ1-4, is EAGVTQFPSHSVIEKGQTVTLRCDPISGHDNLYWYRRVMGKEIKFLLHFVKESKQDESGMPNNRFLAERTGGTYSTLKVQPAELEDSGVYFCASSPTVATNEKLFFGSGTQLSVL.

The chain uses TRBV27 and TRBJ2-2, with D tentatively TRBD2 (5 bases). Germline CDR1 MNHEY, CDR2 SMNVEV (reference sequence). Trimming removed 6 bases from V and 1 base from J, with 9 bases in between. CDR3 size: 14 residues. The CDR3 nucleotides are TGTGCCAGCAGCTGGGCGGGGAACACCGGGGAGCTGTTTTTT. It encodes CASSWAGNTGELFF.

J is TRBJ2-3 and V is TRBV5-4; D might be TRBD1 or TRBD2, each matching 5 bases. There are 15 residues in the CDR3. The V end lost 4 bases, the J end lost 2 bases, and 14 bases lay between the germline ends. Germline-derived CDR1 and CDR2 are SGHNT and YYREEE (reference sequence). The CDR3 loop reads CASSPAWGITDTQYF. Written as DNA, the CDR3 is TGTGCCAGCAGCCCTGCCTGGGGGATCACAGATACGCAGTATTTT.

This rearrangement joins TRBV6-5 to TRBJ1-2; D uncertain. Germline CDR1 is MNHEY and CDR2 is SVGAGI. This CDR3 comprises 15 residues. Between the trimmed V and J ends, which lost 0 bases and 4 bases, there was a span of 12 bases. CDR3 nucleotides: TGTGCCAGCAGTTACTCGATGTCGGGATTCTATGGCTACACCTTC. Residues: CASSYSMSGFYGYTF.

The CDR3 sequence is CASSSQGAELFF. In nucleotides, the CDR3 is TGTGCCAGCAGTTCTCAGGGGGCAGAACTGTTTTTT. The V and J genes are TRBV25-1 and TRBJ1-4, with 8 nucleotides matching TRBD1. With V trimmed by 5 bases and J by 12 bases, 5 bases remained unmatched. Germline V CDR1 and CDR2: MGHDK, SYGVNS. This CDR3 region has 12 residues.

A word on this clone: Other DNA sequences in the sample encode the same CDR3. The chain uses TRBV6-6 and TRBJ2-7; the D gene is possibly TRBD2 (5 bases). Trimming took off 6 bases at V and 4 bases at J, with 10 bases between the two ends. Germline assignment: CDR1 MNHNY and CDR2 SVGAGI (reference sequence). This CDR3 contains 12 residues. CDR3 sequence reads: CASSPSSYEQYF. CDR3 DNA sequence: TGTGCCAGCAGCCCTAGCTCTTACGAGCAGTACTTC.

The chain couples TRBV9 to TRBJ2-7, with 12 bases matching TRBD2. The CDR3 extends over 15 amino acids. Unmatched junction bases numbered 1, after V lost 0 bases and J lost 3 bases. Germline assignment: CDR1 SGDLS and CDR2 YYNGEE. As DNA, the CDR3 is TGTGCCAGCAGCGTAGCGGGACTAGCGGGCTACGAGCAGTACTTC. It translates to CASSVAGLAGYEQYF. Filled out from reference TRBV9 and TRBJ2-7, the complete variable domain reads DSGVTQTPKHLITATGQRVTLRCSPRSGDLSVYWYQQSLDQGLQFLIQYYNGEERAKGNILERFSAQQFPDLHSELNLSSLELGDSALYFCASSVAGLAGYEQYFGPGTRLTVT.

The J gene is TRBJ2-7, the V gene TRBV28, with 10 bases that match TRBD2. Germline CDR1 MDHEN, CDR2 SYDVKM. This CDR3 region has 18 residues. Germline trimming cut 3 bases from V and 2 bases from J; bases unmatched to any gene: 13. CDR3 DNA: TGTGCCAGCAGTTTCTTGACTAGCGGGCACGGAAGGGCCTACGAGCAGTACTTC. It is translated as CASSFLTSGHGRAYEQYF.

V is TRBV23-1 and J is TRBJ1-1; 7 bases match TRBD1. TRBV23-1 belongs to the ORF category, with a function that is uncertain. The CDR3 has 15 residues. Trimming took 4 bases from V and 3 from J; bases not matched to a gene: 8. The CDR3 DNA follows: TGCGCCAGCAGTCCGCTTTACCAGGGGGACACTGAAGCTTTCTTT. Its translation: CASSPLYQGDTEAFF.

V gene TRBV5-1 combines with J gene TRBJ1-5, with D maybe TRBD1 (5 bases). CDR1 and CDR2 (germline): SGHRS, YFSETQ. The CDR3 extends over 14 amino acids. Trimming left V 4 bases short and J 5 bases short, with 13 bases between. The DNA for the CDR3 is TGCGCCAGCAGCCCCACTGGGGGATATCAGCCCCAGCATTTT. Translation: CASSPTGGYQPQHF.

This chain joins TRBV6-5 and TRBJ2-7; 9 bases align to TRBD1. CDR1 is MNHEY and CDR2 is SVGAGI in the germline V gene. The CDR3 spans 15 residues. V lost 5 bases to trimming and J lost 4 bases; unmatched junction nucleotides: 9. CDR3 amino acids: CASSPTPGTGYEQYF. As DNA, the CDR3 is TGTGCCAGCAGTCCGACTCCGGGGACAGGGTACGAGCAGTACTTC.

The chain employs TRBV5-1 and TRBJ1-1; no definite D call. The germline V and J ends were trimmed by 4 bases and 2 bases, with 9 bases remaining between them. Germline V gene lookup returns CDR1 SGHRS and CDR2 YFSETQ. This CDR3 spans 13 amino acids. CDR3 bases: TGCGCCAGCAGCGGGTTTTCAAACACTGAAGCTTTCTTT. It is translated as CASSGFSNTEAFF.

This clone turned up a few times. The chain couples TRBV6-5 to TRBJ2-7; D remains unclear. The CDR3 runs 13 residues. Trimming removed 0 bases from V and 5 bases from J, with 8 bases in between. The germline gives CDR1 MNHEY, CDR2 SVGAGI. Written as DNA, the CDR3 is TGTGCCAGCAGTTACTCGGACGACAACGAGCAGTACTTC. Amino acids: CASSYSDDNEQYF.

The chain has TRBV6-5 and TRBJ1-2, with a weak D call TRBD1 (5 bases). Germline V gene data show CDR1 as MNHEY and CDR2 as SVGAGI. The CDR3 is made up of 14 amino acids. Trimming removed 6 bases at V and 4 bases at J, with 15 bases between. The CDR3 loop reads CASSHRSRGYGYTF. In nucleotides, the CDR3 is TGTGCCAGCAGCCACAGGAGCCGGGGCTATGGCTACACCTTC.

There are a few counts of this clone. The chain is built from TRBV10-2 and TRBJ2-7; 10 positions match TRBD2. This CDR3 is built from 15 residues. Germline V gene lookup returns CDR1 WSHSY and CDR2 SAAADI. V gave up 6 bases and J gave up 2 bases; unmatched junction bases: 7. CDR3 sequence reads: CASRDSGGWAYEQYF. In DNA form, the CDR3 reads TGCGCCAGCAGGGATAGCGGGGGGTGGGCCTACGAGCAGTACTTC.

This clone was seen once. The chain carries TRBV10-3 and TRBJ1-5; TRBD1 might be the D (5 bases). The germline gives CDR1 ENHRY, CDR2 SYGVKD. There are 14 residues in the CDR3. V lost 10 bases, J lost 4 bases, and 17 bases lay in between. The CDR3: CATAMGETNQPQHF. CDR3 sequence (DNA): TGTGCCACCGCTATGGGGGAAACAAATCAGCCCCAGCATTTT.

Here the CDR3 reads CASTHYGWAEVGYTF. The CDR3, as DNA: TGTGCCAGCACCCATTACGGTTGGGCGGAGGTTGGCTACACCTTC. The chain has TRBV28 and TRBJ1-2, with D hard to call. V lost 7 bases and J lost 7, with 22 bases in between. Germline-derived CDR1 and CDR2 are MDHEN and SYDVKM. There are 15 residues in the CDR3.

V usage is TRBV4-1 and J usage is TRBJ2-7, with TRBD2 matching 7 bases. J lost 2 bases, V lost 6 bases, and 10 bases had no gene match. The CDR3 loop spans 15 amino acids. Germline CDR1 reads MGHRA; CDR2 reads YSYEKL. The CDR3 reads CASSRTSGGAYEQYF. The CDR3 nucleotides read TGCGCCAGCAGTCGGACTAGTGGGGGGGCCTACGAGCAGTACTTC.

The rearrangement joins TRBV14 to TRBJ2-5; TRBD2 might be the D (5 bases). Germline lookup yields CDR1 SGHDN and CDR2 FVKESK. The length of the CDR3 is 13 residues. V gave up 4 bases and J gave up 5 bases, with 11 bases separating them. This CDR3 reads CASSRGSAETQYF. In DNA, the CDR3 is TGTGCCAGCAGCCGAGGGTCGGCGGAGACCCAGTACTTC.

The V gene is TRBV15, the J gene TRBJ2-1; D possibly matches TRBD1 or TRBD2 (5 bases each). The germline V gene has CDR1 LNHNV and CDR2 YYDKDF (reference sequence). This CDR3 is 15 amino acids long. Trimming pared 1 base from V and 6 bases from J, leaving 13 bases between. The CDR3 loop is CATSRGGYLGNEQFF. CDR3 sequence (DNA): TGTGCCACCAGCAGAGGGGGGTACCTGGGCAATGAGCAGTTCTTC.